The clone carrying this T cell receptor beta chain was found once. Its antigen is not identified. These data are taken from a study of shared clonotypes between healthy human individuals. General study findings and limits: Researchers sampled only blood; tissue repertoires likely differ.

Sequencing was performed with immunoSEQ multiplex PCR; in TCRdb, only in-frame clones are kept and a portion is missing. The profile shows about 1.1 million clones, roughly 74% of them singletons. The specimen sequenced was memory CD4+ T cells from PBMCs. Sample subset: CD45RA-negative fraction. The clonotype was recovered from a young man in good health. Some clones in this sample may be carry-over from other donors' samples.

As DNA, the CDR3 is TGTGCCAGCAGCCCCTTCCGTAGACCCTACGAGCAGTACTTC. As protein: CASSPFRRPYEQYF. The chain recombines TRBV5-6 with TRBJ2-7; D gene ambiguous. The CDR3 is 14 residues long. V lost 4 bases and J lost 2, with 13 bases in between. The germline CDR1 and CDR2 sequences are SGHDT and YYEEEE.